This T cell receptor (beta chain) derives from a study of blood T cell repertoires in COVID-19. Generated by immunoSEQ multiplex PCR, the TCRdb table keeps only in-frame clones and is missing some. The table shows 110,000 to 150,000 clones, with 80% to 85% occurring only once. Trimming cost V 7 bases and J 0 bases; bases outside gene matches: 16. Germline loops: CDR1 SNHLY, CDR2 FYNNEI. The CDR3 is made up of 19 amino acids. Those enrolled, adults aged roughly 18 to 95 years, came from about two dozen US areas. The chain carries TRBV2 and TRBJ1-4, with 8 bases matching TRBD1. The sequenced sample was PBMCs or T cells enriched from blood (not recorded which). This TCR came from a man aged 40-49 years with acute COVID-19. Here the CDR3 DNA reads TGTGCCAGCAACTTTGAACAGGGGGGGAAGGTGGCAACTAATGAAAAACTGTTTTTT. This translates into CASNFEQGGKVATNEKLFF.